Sequencing of this T cell receptor (beta chain) was carried out in a study of blood T cell repertoires in COVID-19. The protocol was immunoSEQ multiplex PCR, while the TCRdb copy is restricted to in-frame clones and leaves out a portion. The sample has 150,000 to 200,000 clones, over 80% seen once; the top ten hold around 8%. This clone was detected only a few times. The ends were cut back, 1 base at V and 7 bases at J, with 11 bases in the middle. CDR3 length: 14 residues. Germline values: CDR1 MNHNS, CDR2 SASEGT. The sequence derives from an older woman with COVID-19, enrolled during active disease. The sample consisted of peripheral blood. The V call is TRBV6-1, the J call TRBJ1-5; D gene ambiguous. In DNA, the CDR3 is TGTGCCAGCAGTGAAGTTGGGCTCAAACAGCCCCAGCATTTT. Encoded protein: CASSEVGLKQPQHF.